This TCR beta chain was profiled in a study of T cell responses to AZD1222 COVID-19 vaccine. The CDR3 length is 15 residues. The germline CDR1 and CDR2 sequences are SGHNT and YENEEA. Unmatched junction bases numbered 6, after V lost 5 bases and J lost 0 bases. Study results and limitations: Samples come after the peak T cell response, not at day 14. Increased Spike-specific TCR breadth and depth were observed after two AZD1222 doses.

Profiling relied on immunoSEQ multiplex PCR, and the TCRdb table lists in-frame clones only, not all of them. The table includes more than 110,000 clones, about 93% detected once. In the case of this clone: Its matching antigen is unknown.

This chain connects TRBV11-3 to TRBJ1-1; 7 bases are shared with TRBD1. This TCR derives from an adult in good health. Specimen: peripheral blood, collected on day 0 of AZD1222 vaccination. This CDR3 is CASSPGTEMNTEAFF. In nucleotides, the CDR3 is TGTGCCAGCAGCCCCGGGACAGAGATGAACACTGAAGCTTTCTTT.